This T cell receptor (beta chain) was documented in a study of blood T cells in healthy people across ages. General observations from the study: More naive CD4+ cells and higher diversity were found in long-lived than in aged donors.

A second PCR, run for about 6 to 11 cycles, used a sample-barcoded 5' primer plus a J-beta primer mix. MiXCR was run by TCRdb on the 5' RACE reads, yielding one entry per CDR3 protein. The sample has 540,000 or so distinct CDR3 sequences, 24% seen once. The CDR3 covers 13 residues. Germline V gene lookup returns CDR1 SQVTM and CDR2 ANQGSEA. With V trimmed by 7 bases and J by 1 base, 5 bases remained unmatched. About this clonotype: Its antigen remains unknown.

This sample was also put to use in a study of T cells of mothers and their children.

The rearrangement joins TRBV29-1 to TRBJ2-7; 9 positions agree with TRBD1. The sample comprised blood. This TCR was sampled from a boy younger than 18 in good health. The DNA of the CDR3 is TGCAGCGCCGGACAGGGGACATCCTACGAGCAGTACTTC. Protein: CSAGQGTSYEQYF.